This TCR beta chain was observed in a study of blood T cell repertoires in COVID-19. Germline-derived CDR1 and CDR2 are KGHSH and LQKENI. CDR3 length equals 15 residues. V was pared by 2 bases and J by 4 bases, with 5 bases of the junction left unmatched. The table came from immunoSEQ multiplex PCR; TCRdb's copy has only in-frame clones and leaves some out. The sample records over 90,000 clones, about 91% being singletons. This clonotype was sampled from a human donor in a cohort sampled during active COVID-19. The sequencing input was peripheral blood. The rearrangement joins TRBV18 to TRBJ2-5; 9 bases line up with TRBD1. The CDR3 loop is CASSPGTGQGETQYF. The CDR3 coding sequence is TGTGCCAGCTCACCAGGGACAGGGCAGGGAGAGACCCAGTACTTC.